The next 21 T cell receptor beta chains were all read from a single sample in a study of ipilimumab plus nivolumab after autologous stem cell transplantation. Measured with immunoSEQ multiplex PCR; TCRdb has only the in-frame clones, and not every one. The sample includes about 19,000 clones, over 75% seen only once; the top ten take about 6.4%. The sequenced sample was PBMCs, obtained in a trial of ipilimumab plus nivolumab as post-transplant consolidation. These receptor sequences come from a male donor with diffuse large B-cell lymphoma.

The rearrangement uses TRBV11-2 and TRBJ1-4, with a weak D call TRBD1 (6 bases). From germline, CDR1 is SGHAT and CDR2 FQNNGV. The CDR3 extends over 16 amino acids. The ends were cut back, 5 bases at V and 8 bases at J, with 21 bases in the middle. CDR3 residues: CASSNSQTGNREKLFF. CDR3 coding DNA: TGTGCCAGCAGCAACTCCCAAACAGGGAACCGGGAAAAACTGTTTTTT.

V usage is TRBV4-3 and J usage is TRBJ2-1; D gene uncertain. Germline loops: CDR1 LGHNA, CDR2 YSLEER. The CDR3 totals 11 residues. V was shortened by 4 bases and J by 7 bases, with 5 bases between the two germline ends. The chain's CDR3 is CASSLGNEQFF. The CDR3 bases are TGCGCCAGCAGCCTTGGAAATGAGCAGTTCTTC.

The V gene is TRBV6-1, the J gene TRBJ2-7, with D possibly TRBD2 on 7 matching bases. V gave up 7 bases and J gave up 3 bases, with 19 bases separating them. The CDR3 totals 15 residues. Germline V gives CDR1 MNHNS, CDR2 SASEGT. CDR3 bases: TGTGCCAGCAAGCGGGAACGGGGGGCCAACTACGAGCAGTACTTC. Its translation is CASKRERGANYEQYF.

This chain links TRBV19 with TRBJ2-6; the D gene is possibly TRBD2 (6 bases). The CDR3 is 18 amino acids. Germline V gene sequence: CDR1 LNHDA, CDR2 SQIVND (reference sequence). V was pared by 5 bases and J by 1 base, with 18 bases between. CDR3 nucleotide sequence: TGTGCCAGTAGTGCCCGCGGGGACCGCGGGTCTGGGGCCAACGTCCTGACTTTC. This sequence encodes CASSARGDRGSGANVLTF.

The chain carries TRBV19 and TRBJ1-2, with D tentatively TRBD1 (6 bases). The CDR3 loop spans 14 amino acids. V gave up 3 bases and J gave up 4 bases, with 12 bases separating them. CDR1 LNHDA and CDR2 SQIVND come from the germline V gene (reference sequence). The CDR3 loop reads CASSIRGAGYGYTF. DNA of the CDR3: TGTGCCAGTAGTATTCGGGGGGCCGGCTATGGCTACACCTTC. Filled out from reference TRBV19 and TRBJ1-2, the complete variable domain reads DGGITQSPKYLFRKEGQNVTLSCEQNLNHDAMYWYRQDPGQGLRLIYYSQIVNDFQKGDIAEGYSVSREKKESFPLTVTSAQKNPTAFYLCASSIRGAGYGYTFGSGTRLTVV.

V gene TRBV9 combines with J gene TRBJ2-3, with D unclear. The germline V gene has CDR1 SGDLS and CDR2 YYNGEE. Trimming stripped 4 bases from V and 2 bases from J, with 5 bases between. This CDR3 comprises 12 residues. CDR3 DNA: TGTGCCAGCAGCCTCGCCACAGATACGCAGTATTTT. Translating it yields CASSLATDTQYF.

This clone has just one count. The chain has TRBV9 and TRBJ2-3, with TRBD2 as a possible D gene (5 bases). Trimming took off 2 bases at V and 2 bases at J, with 6 bases between the two ends. The CDR3 is 13 residues long. Germline-derived CDR1 and CDR2 are SGDLS and YYNGEE. The CDR3 DNA sequence: TGTGCCAGCAGCGTTAGCGACACAGATACGCAGTATTTT. Protein: CASSVSDTDTQYF.

V usage is TRBV10-3 and J usage is TRBJ2-7; D possibly uses TRBD1 or TRBD2 (5 bases each). Germline lookup yields CDR1 ENHRY and CDR2 SYGVKD. The CDR3 contains 13 residues. The V end was cut by 10 bases, the J end by 2 bases, with 15 bases between. The CDR3 DNA follows: TGTGCCACCAGAGGGACGTCCGCCTACGAGCAGTACTTC. This codes for CATRGTSAYEQYF.

As concerns this clone: Its ends do not fully match the called genes, so a read error is possible. The chain has TRBV20-1 and TRBJ2-7, with a weak D call TRBD1 (6 bases). The CDR3 sequence is 11 residues long. The V gene's germline CDR1 is DFQATT and CDR2 SNEGSKA (reference sequence). The CDR3 DNA sequence: TGCAGTGCTAGTATTCGGGACAACATCATCTTC. Its translation: CSASIRDNIIF.

CDR3 sequence: CASSEAHSPDTQYF. The CDR3 region has the DNA TGTGCCAGCAGTGAAGCGCACAGTCCAGATACGCAGTATTTT. This chain uses TRBV6-1 with TRBJ2-3; D unclear. The germline gives CDR1 MNHNS, CDR2 SASEGT. This CDR3 comprises 14 residues. The germline V and J ends were trimmed by 0 bases and 4 bases, with 8 bases remaining between them.

Turning to this clone: At one of its ends the junction is not consistent with the germline gene, which may arise from a read error. The CDR3 DNA is TGTGCTAGCAGCTTGCTACCGAACACCGGGGAGCTGTTTTTT. It specifies CASSLLPNTGELFF. The chain has TRBV7-7 and TRBJ2-2; the D is unclear. CDR1 is SSHAT, CDR2 FNYEAQ, per germline (reference sequence). This CDR3 is 14 amino acids long. The full variable domain, its missing parts supplied by reference TRBV7-7 and TRBJ2-2, is GAGVSQSPRYKVTKRGQDVTLRCDPISSHATLYWYQQALGQGPEFLTYFNYEAQPDKSGLPSDRFSAERPEGSISTLTIQRTEQRDSAMYRCASSLLPNTGELFFGEGSRLTVL.

The chain employs TRBV7-2 and TRBJ2-7; D ambiguous. Germline V gene data show CDR1 as SGHTA and CDR2 as FQGNSA. V lost 0 bases, J lost 3 bases, and 6 bases lay in between. CDR3 length: 13 amino acids. CDR3 nucleotides: TGTGCCAGCAGCTTAGCGAATCGCTACGAGCAGTACTTC. It codes for CASSLANRYEQYF.

The chain joins TRBV5-1 to TRBJ1-1, with a possible D match to TRBD1 (6 bases). Trimming stripped 1 base from V and 7 bases from J, with 11 bases between. In germline, CDR1 is SGHRS, CDR2 YFSETQ. The CDR3 is 13 residues long. This chain's CDR3 is CASSLWGQGEAFF. The DNA of the CDR3 is TGCGCCAGCAGCTTGTGGGGGCAGGGTGAAGCTTTCTTT.

This clone was observed a single time. CDR3: CASSASDRGHEQYF. Here the CDR3 DNA reads TGTGCCAGCAGTGCATCGGACAGGGGCCACGAGCAGTACTTC. The chain combines TRBV2 with TRBJ2-7; 9 bases map to TRBD1. This CDR3 comprises 14 residues. The germline V gene encodes CDR1 SNHLY and CDR2 FYNNEI. The ends lost 4 bases at V and 5 bases at J; junction bases unmatched: 6. Full variable domain (remainder filled in from reference TRBV2 and TRBJ2-7): EPEVTQTPSHQVTQMGQEVILRCVPISNHLYFYWYRQILGQKVEFLVSFYNNEISEKSEIFDDQFSVERPDGSNFTLKIRSTKLEDSAMYFCASSASDRGHEQYFGPGTRLTVT.

The chain employs TRBV19 and TRBJ1-1, with D perhaps matching TRBD1 (5 bases). Trimming pared 6 bases from V and 2 bases from J, leaving 19 bases between. Germline V gives CDR1 LNHDA, CDR2 SQIVND (reference sequence). CDR3 length equals 16 residues. This chain's CDR3 is CASRRRPPGDNTEAFF. In nucleotides, the CDR3 is TGTGCCAGTAGAAGAAGACCGCCGGGGGATAACACTGAAGCTTTCTTT.

CDR3 sequence: CASSPETVSYTF. CDR3 in DNA: TGTGCCAGCTCACCCGAAACTGTTAGCTACACCTTC. The chain has TRBV18 and TRBJ1-2; D gene unclear. The V end lost 3 bases, the J end lost 9 bases, and 11 bases lay between the germline ends. The CDR3 consists of 12 residues. From germline, CDR1 is KGHSH and CDR2 LQKENI.

The DNA for the CDR3 is TGTGCCAGCTCTTACGGGGGCAACTCCTACGAGCAGTACTTC. It specifies CASSYGGNSYEQYF. The chain uses TRBV6-1 and TRBJ2-7; either TRBD1 or TRBD2 may fit D (6 bases each). Looked up from germline, CDR1 is MNHNS and CDR2 is SASEGT. The V end was cut by 8 bases, the J end by 0 bases, with 14 bases between. The CDR3 is made up of 14 amino acids.

The CDR3 region is CASSQARGYGLFF. The CDR3 DNA sequence: TGTGCCAGCAGCCAAGCACGAGGGTATGGACTGTTTTTT. The gene calls are TRBV14 and TRBJ1-4; D is uncertain. V was trimmed by 1 base and J by 13 bases, leaving 13 bases between them. This CDR3 is 13 amino acids long. Germline V gives CDR1 SGHDN, CDR2 FVKESK.

This chain uses TRBV7-9 with TRBJ1-5; D remains ambiguous. In germline, CDR1 is SEHNR, CDR2 FQNEAQ (reference sequence). The CDR3 sequence is 18 residues long. V was shortened by 5 bases and J by 3 bases, with 23 bases between the two germline ends. The CDR3 DNA is TGTGCCAGCAGCCCAGCGGGTATTAGTTCGGCCTCCAATCAGCCCCAGCATTTT. Encoded protein: CASSPAGISSASNQPQHF.

The chain links TRBV5-6 to TRBJ2-7; TRBD2 is a possible D gene (6 bases). This CDR3 region has 15 residues. Trimming removed 4 bases from V and 0 bases from J, with 14 bases in between. Germline CDR1 is SGHDT and CDR2 is YYEEEE. The CDR3 loop reads CASSEPPGDSYEQYF. For the CDR3, the DNA is TGTGCCAGCAGCGAACCTCCGGGAGACTCCTACGAGCAGTACTTC.

The chain combines TRBV7-8 with TRBJ2-7, with D maybe TRBD1 (6 bases). The CDR3 sequence is 13 residues long. Trimming left V 5 bases short and J 7 bases short, with 15 bases between. The germline V gene encodes CDR1 SGHVS and CDR2 FQNEAQ. Written as DNA, the CDR3 is TGTGCCAGCAGCCGGACAGAAGTGATGGAGCAGTACTTC. Its translation: CASSRTEVMEQYF.